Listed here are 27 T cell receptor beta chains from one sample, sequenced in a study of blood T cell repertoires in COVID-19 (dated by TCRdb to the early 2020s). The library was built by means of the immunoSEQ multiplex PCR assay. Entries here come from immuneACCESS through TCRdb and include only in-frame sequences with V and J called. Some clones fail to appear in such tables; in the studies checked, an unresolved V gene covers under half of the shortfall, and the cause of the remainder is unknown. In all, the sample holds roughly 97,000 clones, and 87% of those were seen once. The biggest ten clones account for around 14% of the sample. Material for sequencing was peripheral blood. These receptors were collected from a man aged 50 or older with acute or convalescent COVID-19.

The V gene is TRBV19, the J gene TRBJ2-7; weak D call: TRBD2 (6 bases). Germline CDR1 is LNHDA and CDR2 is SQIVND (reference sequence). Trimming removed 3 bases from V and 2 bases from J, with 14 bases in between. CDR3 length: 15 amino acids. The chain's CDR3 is CASSIWRRGTYEQYF. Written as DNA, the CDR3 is TGTGCCAGTAGTATTTGGAGGAGGGGCACCTACGAGCAGTACTTC.

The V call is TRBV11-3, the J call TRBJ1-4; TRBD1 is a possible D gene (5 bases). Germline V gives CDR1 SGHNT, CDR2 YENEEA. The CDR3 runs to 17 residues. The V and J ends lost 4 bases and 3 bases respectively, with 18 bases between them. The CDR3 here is CASSSRKGNGANEKLFF. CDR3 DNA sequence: TGTGCCAGCAGCTCCCGGAAGGGGAATGGGGCTAATGAAAAACTGTTTTTT.

Written as DNA, the CDR3 is TGCGCCAGCAGTGAACAGGCGGGGACCGGGGAGCTGTTTTTT. Amino acids: CASSEQAGTGELFF. The chain combines TRBV10-1 with TRBJ2-2; possible D gene TRBD2, 6 bases. Germline V gene data show CDR1 as WNHNN and CDR2 as SYGVQD (reference sequence). CDR3 length: 14 residues. The germline V and J ends were trimmed by 3 bases and 5 bases, with 10 bases remaining between them.

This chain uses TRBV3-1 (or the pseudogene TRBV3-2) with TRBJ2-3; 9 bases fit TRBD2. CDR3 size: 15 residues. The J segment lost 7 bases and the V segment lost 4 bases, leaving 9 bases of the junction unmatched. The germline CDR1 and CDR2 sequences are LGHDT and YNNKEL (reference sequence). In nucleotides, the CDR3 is TGTGCCAGCAGCCCCCCAGCGGGAGGTACAAATACGCAGTATTTT. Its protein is CASSPPAGGTNTQYF.

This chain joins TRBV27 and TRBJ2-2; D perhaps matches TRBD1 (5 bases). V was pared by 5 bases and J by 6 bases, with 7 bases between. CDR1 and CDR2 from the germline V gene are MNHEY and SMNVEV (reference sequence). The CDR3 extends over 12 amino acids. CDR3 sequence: CASSPGSGELFF. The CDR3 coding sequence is TGTGCCAGCAGTCCAGGGTCCGGGGAGCTGTTTTTT.

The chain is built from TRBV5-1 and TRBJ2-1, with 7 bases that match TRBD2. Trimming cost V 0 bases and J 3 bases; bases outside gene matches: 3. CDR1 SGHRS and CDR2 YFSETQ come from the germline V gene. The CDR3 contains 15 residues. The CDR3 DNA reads TGCGCCAGCAGCTTGGTCGCGGGGGTCTACAATGAGCAGTTCTTC. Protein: CASSLVAGVYNEQFF.

CDR3 DNA: TGTGCCAGCAGGGACGACGGGAAAAGCGGGAGGTTTGAGCAGTACTTC. It yields the protein CASRDDGKSGRFEQYF. The J gene is TRBJ2-7, the V gene TRBV7-8; 9 positions agree with TRBD2. Germline V gene lookup returns CDR1 SGHVS and CDR2 FQNEAQ. CDR3 length equals 16 residues. V trimming: 6 bases; J trimming: 7 bases; junction bases outside the gene matches: 16.

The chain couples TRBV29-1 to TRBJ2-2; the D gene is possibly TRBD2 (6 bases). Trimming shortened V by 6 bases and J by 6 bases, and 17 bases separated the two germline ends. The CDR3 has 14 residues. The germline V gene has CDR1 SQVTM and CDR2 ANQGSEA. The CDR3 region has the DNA TGCAGCGTATCCGGGACTCCCGGGTCCGGGGAGCTGTTTTTT. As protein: CSVSGTPGSGELFF.

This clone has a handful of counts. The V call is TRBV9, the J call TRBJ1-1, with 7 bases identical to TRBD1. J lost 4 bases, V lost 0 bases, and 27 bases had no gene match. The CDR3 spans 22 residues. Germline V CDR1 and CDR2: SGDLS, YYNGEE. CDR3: CASSVATPSTGWGTFGVTEAFF. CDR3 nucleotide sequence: TGTGCCAGCAGCGTAGCTACACCCTCGACAGGGTGGGGGACCTTTGGAGTCACTGAAGCTTTCTTT.

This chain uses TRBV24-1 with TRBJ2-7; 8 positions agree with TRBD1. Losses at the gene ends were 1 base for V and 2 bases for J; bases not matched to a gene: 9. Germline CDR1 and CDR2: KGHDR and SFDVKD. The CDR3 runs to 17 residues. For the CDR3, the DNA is TGTGCCACCAGTGATTTTCTGCGGGACAGGCGAGCCTACGAGCAGTACTTC. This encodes CATSDFLRDRRAYEQYF.

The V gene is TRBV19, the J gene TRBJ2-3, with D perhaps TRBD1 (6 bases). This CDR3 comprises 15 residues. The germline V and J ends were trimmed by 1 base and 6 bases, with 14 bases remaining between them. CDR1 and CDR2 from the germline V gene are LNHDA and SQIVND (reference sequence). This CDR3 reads CASSIGQVVGDTQYF. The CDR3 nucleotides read TGTGCCAGTAGTATAGGACAGGTGGTCGGTGATACGCAGTATTTT.

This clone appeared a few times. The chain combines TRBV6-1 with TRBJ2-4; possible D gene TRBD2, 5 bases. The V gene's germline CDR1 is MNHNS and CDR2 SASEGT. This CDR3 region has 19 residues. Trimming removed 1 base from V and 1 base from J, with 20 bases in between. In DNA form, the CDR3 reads TGTGCCAGCAGTGAAGGGACGGGAAGCATATTGACGGCCAAAAACATTCAGTACTTC. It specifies CASSEGTGSILTAKNIQYF.

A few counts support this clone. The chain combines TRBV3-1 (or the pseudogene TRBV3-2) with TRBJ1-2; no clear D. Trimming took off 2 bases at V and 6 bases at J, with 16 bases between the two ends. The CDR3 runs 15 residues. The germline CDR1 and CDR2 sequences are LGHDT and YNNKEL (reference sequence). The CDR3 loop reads CASSQSRRGRDGYTF. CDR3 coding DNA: TGTGCCAGCAGCCAATCTCGCCGGGGAAGGGATGGCTACACCTTC.

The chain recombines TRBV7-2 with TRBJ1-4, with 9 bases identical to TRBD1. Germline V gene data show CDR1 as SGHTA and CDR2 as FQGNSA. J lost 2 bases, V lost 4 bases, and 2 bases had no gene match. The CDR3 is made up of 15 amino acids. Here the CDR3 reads CASSYDRGTNEKLFF. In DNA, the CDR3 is TGTGCCAGCAGCTACGACAGGGGGACTAATGAAAAACTGTTTTTT.

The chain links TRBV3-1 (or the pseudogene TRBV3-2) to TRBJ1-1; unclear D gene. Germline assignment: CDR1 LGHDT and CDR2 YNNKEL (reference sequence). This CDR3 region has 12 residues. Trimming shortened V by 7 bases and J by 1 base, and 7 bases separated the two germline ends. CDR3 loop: CASTHTNTEAFF. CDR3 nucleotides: TGTGCCAGCACTCACACGAACACTGAAGCTTTCTTT.

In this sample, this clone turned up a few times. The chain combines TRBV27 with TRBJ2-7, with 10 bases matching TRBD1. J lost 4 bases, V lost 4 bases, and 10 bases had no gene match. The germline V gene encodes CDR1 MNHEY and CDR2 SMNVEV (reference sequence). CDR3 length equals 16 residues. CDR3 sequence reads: CASSSKTGGFRYEQYF. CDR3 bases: TGTGCCAGCAGTTCTAAGACAGGGGGCTTCAGGTACGAGCAGTACTTC.

The CDR3 sequence: CASSAIGADAEAFF. As DNA, the CDR3 is TGTGCCAGCAGCGCAATTGGGGCAGATGCTGAAGCTTTCTTT. J is TRBJ1-1 and V is TRBV9, with D perhaps TRBD1 (5 bases). The germline V gene has CDR1 SGDLS and CDR2 YYNGEE. The CDR3 is 14 amino acids. V was cut by 3 bases and J by 6 bases, with 15 bases left in between. Together with reference TRBV9 and TRBJ1-1, the CDR3 gives the full variable domain: DSGVTQTPKHLITATGQRVTLRCSPRSGDLSVYWYQQSLDQGLQFLIQYYNGEERAKGNILERFSAQQFPDLHSELNLSSLELGDSALYFCASSAIGADAEAFFGQGTRLTVV.

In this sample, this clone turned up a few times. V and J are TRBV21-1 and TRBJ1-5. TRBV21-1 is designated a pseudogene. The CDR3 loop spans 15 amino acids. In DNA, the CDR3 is TGTGCCAGCAGCCCAAGCGGCCAGGGCAATCAGCCCCAGCATTTT. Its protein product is CASSPSGQGNQPQHF.

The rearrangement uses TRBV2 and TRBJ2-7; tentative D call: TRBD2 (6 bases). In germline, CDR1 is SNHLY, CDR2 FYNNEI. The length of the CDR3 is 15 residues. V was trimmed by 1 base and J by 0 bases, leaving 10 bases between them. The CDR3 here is CASSEGRGSSYEQYF. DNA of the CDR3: TGTGCCAGCAGTGAAGGGCGGGGAAGCTCCTACGAGCAGTACTTC.

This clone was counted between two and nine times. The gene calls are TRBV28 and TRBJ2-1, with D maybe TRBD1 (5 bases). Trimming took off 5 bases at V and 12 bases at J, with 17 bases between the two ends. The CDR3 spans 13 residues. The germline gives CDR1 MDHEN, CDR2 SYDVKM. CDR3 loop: CASSPPDVQGQFF. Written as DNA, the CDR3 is TGTGCCAGCAGTCCCCCGGACGTTCAGGGGCAGTTCTTC.

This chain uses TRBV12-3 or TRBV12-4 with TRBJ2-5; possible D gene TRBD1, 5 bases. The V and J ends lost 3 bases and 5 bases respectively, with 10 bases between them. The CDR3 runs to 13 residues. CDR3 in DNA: TGTGCCAGCAGTTTGAGCAGGGCCGAGACCCAGTACTTC. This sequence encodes CASSLSRAETQYF.

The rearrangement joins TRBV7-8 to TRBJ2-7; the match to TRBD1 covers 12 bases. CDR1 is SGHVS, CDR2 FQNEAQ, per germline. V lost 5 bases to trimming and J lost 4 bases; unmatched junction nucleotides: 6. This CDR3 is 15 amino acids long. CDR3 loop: CASSPLGQGAYEQYF. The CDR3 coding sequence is TGTGCCAGCAGCCCACTGGGACAGGGGGCTTACGAGCAGTACTTC.

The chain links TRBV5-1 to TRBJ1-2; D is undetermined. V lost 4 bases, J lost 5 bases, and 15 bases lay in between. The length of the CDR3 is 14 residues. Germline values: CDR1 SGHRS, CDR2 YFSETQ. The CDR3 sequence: CASSPPGERYGYTF. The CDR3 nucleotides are TGCGCCAGCAGCCCCCCCGGGGAGAGGTATGGCTACACCTTC. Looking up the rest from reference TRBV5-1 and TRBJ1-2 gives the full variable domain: KAGVTQTPRYLIKTRGQQVTLSCSPISGHRSVSWYQQTPGQGLQFLFEYFSETQRNKGNFPGRFSGRQFSNSRSEMNVSTLELGDSALYLCASSPPGERYGYTFGSGTRLTVV.

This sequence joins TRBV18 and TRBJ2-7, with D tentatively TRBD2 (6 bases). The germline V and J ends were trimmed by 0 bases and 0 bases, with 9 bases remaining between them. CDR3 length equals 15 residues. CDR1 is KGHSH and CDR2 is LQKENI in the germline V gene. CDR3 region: CASSPPGGGSYEQYF. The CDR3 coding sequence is TGTGCCAGCTCACCACCGGGAGGAGGCTCCTACGAGCAGTACTTC.

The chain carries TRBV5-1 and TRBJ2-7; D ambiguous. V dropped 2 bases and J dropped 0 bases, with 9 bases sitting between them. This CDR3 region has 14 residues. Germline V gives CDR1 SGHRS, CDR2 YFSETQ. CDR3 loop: CASSLTVSSYEQYF. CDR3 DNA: TGCGCCAGCAGCTTAACCGTGAGCTCCTACGAGCAGTACTTC.

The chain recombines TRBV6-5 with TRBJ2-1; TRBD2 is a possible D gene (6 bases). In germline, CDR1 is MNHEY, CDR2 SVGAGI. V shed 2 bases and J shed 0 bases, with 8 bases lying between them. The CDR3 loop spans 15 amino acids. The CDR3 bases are TGTGCCAGCAGTTACGACGGGAGCTCCTACAATGAGCAGTTCTTC. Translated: CASSYDGSSYNEQFF.

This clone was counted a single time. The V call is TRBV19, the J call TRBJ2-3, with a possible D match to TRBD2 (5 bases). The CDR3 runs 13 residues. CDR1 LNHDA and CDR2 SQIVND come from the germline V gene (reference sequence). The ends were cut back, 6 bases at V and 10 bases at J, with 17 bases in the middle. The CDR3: CASSSTPMEAQYF. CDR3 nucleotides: TGTGCCAGTAGCTCAACCCCAATGGAGGCGCAGTATTTT.